This T cell receptor beta chain was captured in a study of regulatory T cells in long-lasting Graves disease. Findings of the study overall: Having only a small sample size may have limited accuracy. There were preferences for TRBV28, TRBJ1-2 and TRBJ2-5 in persistent disease. Persistent Graves' patients showed reduced TCR diversity versus newly diagnosed patients.

The ends lost 3 bases at V and 4 bases at J; junction bases unmatched: 17. The length of the CDR3 is 19 residues. Germline lookup yields CDR1 SGDLS and CDR2 YYNGEE. Time point indicated: newly diagnosed GD, antithyroid drugs for less than 3 months. Making the TCR library involved RNA that had been extracted from PBMCs. About this clonotype itself: What it binds is not known.

CDR3-region Arm-PCR and iRepertoire HTBI primers produced the TCR beta libraries. Under the authors' procedure: Segment identification across samples yielded some 63 TRBV and 13 to 15 TRBJ segments. TCRdb independently ran MiXCR on the multiplex PCR reads; one entry per CDR3 protein. The V and J calls shown here were made by TCRdb, not taken from the authors' results. The repertoire has a few hundred thousand distinct CDR3 sequences, 15% to 20% of them found once; the top ten carry roughly 23%. Specimen: peripheral blood mononuclear cells (PBMCs), collected at new diagnosis, from a patient treated with antithyroid drugs. The chain joins TRBV9 to TRBJ2-7, with 12 positions matching TRBD2. The TCR comes from a female donor with Graves disease. In DNA form, the CDR3 reads TGTGCCAGCAGCGACGGACTAGCGGGGACAGAGAGGGGCGGGTACGAGCAGTACTTC. This gives the protein CASSDGLAGTERGGYEQYF.